One sample yielded the 6 T cell receptor beta chains listed below, sequenced in a study of shared clonotypes between healthy human individuals (dated by TCRdb to 2019 to 2021). Library creation used the immunoSEQ multiplex PCR assay. TCRdb limited this immuneACCESS table to in-frame rearrangements with V and J called. A share of clones is missing; checked studies link under half to unresolved V genes, and the rest is unexplained. This sample has 490,000 or so clones in its table, and 70% to 85% of those were observed once. In total, the top ten clones hold approximately 12% of the sample. The specimen was PBMCs. The receptor source for this set is a woman aged 40 to 50 in good health. Some clones in this sample may be carry-over from other donors' samples.

The chain carries TRBV5-4 and TRBJ2-2; 8 bases are shared with TRBD2. V dropped 2 bases and J dropped 4; count of bases not matched to a gene: 7. Germline CDR1 is SGHNT and CDR2 is YYREEE (reference sequence). The CDR3 is made up of 16 amino acids. As DNA, the CDR3 is TGTGCCAGCAGCTTCGGGTCGGGAGGGCCCACCGGGGAGCTGTTTTTT. Translating it yields CASSFGSGGPTGELFF.

V usage is TRBV27 and J usage is TRBJ2-7, with no clear D. This CDR3 region has 15 residues. From germline, CDR1 is MNHEY and CDR2 SMNVEV (reference sequence). The V end was cut by 5 bases, the J end by 0 bases, with 14 bases between. The CDR3 loop reads CASSRASPSSYEQYF. CDR3 coding DNA: TGTGCCAGCAGTAGGGCTAGTCCCTCCTCCTACGAGCAGTACTTC.

The V call is TRBV5-4, the J call TRBJ1-1, with 7 bases fitting TRBD1. Germline CDR1 reads SGHNT; CDR2 reads YYREEE (reference sequence). The J segment lost 7 bases and the V segment lost 4 bases, leaving 13 bases of the junction unmatched. CDR3 length: 15 residues. CDR3 region: CASSGRDSRTGEAFF. DNA of the CDR3: TGTGCCAGCAGCGGAAGGGACAGCCGAACAGGTGAAGCTTTCTTT.

The gene calls are TRBV15 and TRBJ2-7; weak D call: TRBD2 (5 bases). The germline V and J ends were trimmed by 0 bases and 0 bases, with 15 bases remaining between them. CDR1 is LNHNV, CDR2 YYDKDF, per germline (reference sequence). CDR3 length: 17 amino acids. The chain's CDR3 is CATSRDRKAGSSYEQYF. The DNA of the CDR3 is TGTGCCACCAGCAGAGATAGGAAGGCGGGCAGCTCCTACGAGCAGTACTTC.

Comment on this clone: This sequence may be a read error, since a much larger clone differs from it by one base. The chain uses TRBV7-6 and TRBJ2-1; D unresolved. This CDR3 is 12 amino acids long. Germline V CDR1 and CDR2: SGHVS, FNYEAQ. V was trimmed by 6 bases and J by 2 bases, leaving 5 bases between them. CDR3 bases: TGTGCCAGCAGTTCGGCCTACAATGAGCAGTTCTTC. Protein: CASSSAYNEQFF.

The gene calls are TRBV11-2 and TRBJ2-7, with TRBD2 matching over 10 bases. CDR1 SGHAT and CDR2 FQNNGV come from the germline V gene. CDR3 length: 18 residues. The V gene end was trimmed by 3 bases and the J gene end by 0 bases; junction bases not matched to a gene: 11. CDR3 DNA sequence: TGTGCCAGCAGCTTTCTCCCCGTCGCTAGCGGGAGCTCCTACGAGCAGTACTTC. This encodes CASSFLPVASGSSYEQYF.